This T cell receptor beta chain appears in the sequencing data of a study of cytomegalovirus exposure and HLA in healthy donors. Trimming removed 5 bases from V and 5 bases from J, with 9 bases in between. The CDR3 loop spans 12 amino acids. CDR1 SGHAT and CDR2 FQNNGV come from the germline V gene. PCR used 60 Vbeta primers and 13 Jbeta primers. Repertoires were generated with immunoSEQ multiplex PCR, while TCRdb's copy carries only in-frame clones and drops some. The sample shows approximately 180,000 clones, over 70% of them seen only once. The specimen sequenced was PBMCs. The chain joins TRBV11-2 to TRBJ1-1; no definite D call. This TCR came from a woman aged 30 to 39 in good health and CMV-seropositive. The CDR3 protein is CASSPSGTEAFF. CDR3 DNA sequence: TGTGCCAGCAGCCCAAGCGGAACTGAAGCTTTCTTT.